The subject of this entry is one TCR beta chain. Only a few counts were recorded for this clone. Its antigen is still unknown. Per-nucleotide qualities are absent, and no much larger clonotype sits a single base away. This record belongs to a study of T cell responses to AZD1222 COVID-19 vaccine listed by TCRdb under 2021. Notes on the research overall: A total of 230 to 250 trial participants underwent TCR sequencing, of whom approximately 210 received two doses of AZD1222 and about 25 received two doses of the MenACWY control vaccine. Trial participants were enrolled into age subgroups of 18-55, 56-69 and 70-plus years, which contained 148, 28 and 57 TCR-sequenced participants, respectively. The paper's findings and limits, for the study overall: Only five to seven AZD1222 recipients were SARS-CoV-2 seropositive at baseline, limiting conclusions about previously exposed vaccinees. After two AZD1222 doses, both the breadth and the depth of spike-specific TCRs were significantly higher than at day 0 and than in MenACWY recipients. Because no day 14 peak-response samples were available, the repertoires could be characterized only after the peak T cell response. Reportedly, almost half of the unique spike-specific TCRs recognized epitopes lying outside the regions that are mutated in the B.1.351 and B.1.1.7 variants. Most participants were white British and females outnumbered males, and the authors suggested that clonal diversity may have been underestimated. In the small 56-69-year group, the increase in depth fell short of significance, most likely because of low power. The vaccine-associated CD4 TCRs covered the entire spike protein, and the dominant responses fell in regions 160-218 and 743-854.

The CDR3 regions of human TCRbeta chains were analyzed by immunosequencing. As for the authors' bioinformatics: Repertoire TCRs were matched against a reference library of SARS-CoV-2-specific TCRs generated with the MIRA antigen-specificity platform. Breadth meant the fraction of unique TCRs that were SARS-CoV-2-associated, whereas depth meant the fraction of total T cells that were SARS-CoV-2-associated. Using the MIRA data, each spike-specific TCR was assigned both to the spike region to which the TCR was reactive and to a CD4 or CD8 class. Log10-transformed breadth and depth values were compared by one-way ANOVA with Sidak's multiple comparisons tests. What TCRdb holds here is the immuneACCESS table cut down to in-frame rearrangements. Part of the clones is not present; checked against another copy, under half of the missing clones reflect an unresolved V gene, and the others are unexplained. Clone size and the V and J calls come from that table; the DNA yielded D and trimming. The sample has approximately 77,000 clones on record, 92% of them singletons. More than 4.5% of the sample rests with the top ten.

For CDR1 and CDR2, the germline V gene (reference sequence) lists MNHNY and SVGAGI. Including cysteine and phenylalanine, the CDR3 has 16 amino acids. Left in the record is the CDR3 DNA by itself, 48 bases read in frame from the first base. The V and J ends are trimmed by 2 bases and 1 base, leaving 14 bases between them. The time point label for this specimen denotes: about 28 days (+/-7) after the second vaccine dose. Because spike-specific TCR depth and breadth did not differ between the two schedules, AZD1222 recipients who got a second dose at roughly 4 weeks were pooled with those who got a second dose at roughly 12 weeks. Vaccinee samples came from UK trials COV001 and COV002, including a single-blind randomized controlled phase 2/3 trial of AZD1222 (ChAdOx1 nCoV-19) in healthy adults. For TCRbeta chain sequencing, PBMC samples were collected from trial participants at day 0 and at day 28 after the second dose.

The chain joins TRBV6-6 to TRBJ1-1; the D gene lacks a confident call. The receptor's source is an adult who received the AZD1222 COVID-19 vaccine. This material consisted of peripheral blood, taken 28 days after the second AZD1222 dose. CDR3 protein: CASSYDGYVSNTEAFF. The DNA sequence is TGTGCCAGCAGTTACGACGGGTACGTTTCGAACACTGAAGCTTTCTTT.